This entry lists 15 T cell receptor beta chains sequenced from one sample in a study of spatial heterogeneity in lung cancer. Each CDR3 protein is one row after TCRdb ran MiXCR on the 5' RACE reads. The data show about 45,000 distinct CDR3 sequences, approximately 14% seen once. Time point defined: sample taken at primary tumor resection. Sequencing used PBMCs, obtained at surgery. The receptors come from a male donor with early-stage non-small cell lung cancer.

This clonotype was recorded a few times. J is TRBJ1-2 and V is TRBV5-1; unclear D gene. Trimming shortened V by 4 bases and J by 4 bases, and 14 bases separated the two germline ends. There are 14 residues in the CDR3. Per the germline V gene, CDR1 is SGHRS and CDR2 is YFSETQ. CDR3 bases: TGCGCCAGCAGCCTCGACTTGGACCCCTATGGCTACACCTTC. Translation: CASSLDLDPYGYTF.

CDR3 coding DNA: TGCAGTGCCCCGGCGCGGACCTACGAGCAGTACTTC. Protein: CSAPARTYEQYF. The V call is TRBV20-1, the J call TRBJ2-7; D is undetermined. The CDR3 runs 12 residues. The V gene lost 6 bases and the J gene lost 2 bases, with 11 bases spanning the gap. The germline gives CDR1 DFQATT, CDR2 SNEGSKA (reference sequence).

In its sample, this clonotype was seen a few times. The chain carries TRBV25-1 and TRBJ1-2; D perhaps matches TRBD1 (6 bases). The V end was cut by 5 bases, the J end by 4 bases, with 11 bases between. The CDR3 covers 13 residues. The germline V gene has CDR1 MGHDK and CDR2 SYGVNS. The CDR3 loop is CASSRGGFYGYTF. For the CDR3, the DNA is TGTGCCAGCAGTCGAGGGGGGTTCTATGGCTACACCTTC.

This clonotype showed up just a few times. This chain joins TRBV5-1 and TRBJ1-1, with a possible D match to TRBD1 (5 bases). Germline V CDR1 and CDR2: SGHRS, YFSETQ. The CDR3 consists of 13 residues. V lost 4 bases, J lost 0 bases, and 7 bases lay in between. In DNA form, the CDR3 reads TGCGCCAGCAGCCCACAGGTGAACACTGAAGCTTTCTTT. Translated, it gives CASSPQVNTEAFF.

V gene TRBV5-5 combines with J gene TRBJ1-6; tentatively, D is TRBD1 (5 bases). Looked up from germline, CDR1 is SGHKS and CDR2 is YYEKEE (reference sequence). The CDR3 covers 14 residues. With 1 base removed from V and 5 bases from J, the gap between germline ends came to 7 bases. CDR3 bases: TGTGCCAGCAGCTTGATGGGGGATAATTCACCCCTCCACTTT. It encodes CASSLMGDNSPLHF.

The V and J genes are TRBV29-1 and TRBJ2-7, with 7 bases identical to TRBD1. Trimming cost V 3 bases and J 7 bases; bases outside gene matches: 9. In germline, CDR1 is SQVTM, CDR2 ANQGSEA. This CDR3 comprises 13 residues. In DNA, the CDR3 is TGCAGCGTTGACGAGCAGGGGGAAGGGGAGCAGTACTTC. As protein: CSVDEQGEGEQYF.

This chain uses TRBV5-1 with TRBJ1-6; D call uncertain. Germline V CDR1 and CDR2: SGHRS, YFSETQ. The germline V and J ends were trimmed by 0 bases and 5 bases, with 15 bases remaining between them. This CDR3 spans 17 amino acids. Here the CDR3 reads CASSLDNSILHNSPLHF. DNA for the CDR3: TGCGCCAGCAGCTTGGATAACAGCATTCTCCATAATTCACCCCTCCACTTT.

This clonotype occurred a few times. This CDR3 is CASSLSGPYEQYF. CDR3 DNA sequence: TGTGCCAGCAGCTTAAGTGGTCCCTACGAGCAGTACTTC. The rearrangement joins TRBV11-1 to TRBJ2-7; D remains ambiguous. This CDR3 comprises 13 residues. Trimming took off 2 bases at V and 2 bases at J, with 7 bases between the two ends. Per germline, CDR1 SGHAT and CDR2 FQDESV (reference sequence). The full variable domain, completed using reference TRBV11-1 and TRBJ2-7, is EAEVAQSPRYKITEKSQAVAFWCDPISGHATLYWYRQILGQGPELLVQFQDESVVDDSQLPKDRFSAERLKGVDSTLKIQPAELGDSAMYLCASSLSGPYEQYFGPGTRLTVT.

J is TRBJ2-7 and V is TRBV4-3, with a weak D call TRBD2 (6 bases). Germline V gene sequence: CDR1 LGHNA, CDR2 YSLEER. This CDR3 is built from 15 residues. The V end was cut by 0 bases, the J end by 6 bases, with 15 bases between. CDR3 region: CASSQEGRGEGEQYF. The CDR3 bases are TGCGCCAGCAGCCAAGAAGGGCGGGGAGAAGGCGAGCAGTACTTC.

The chain links TRBV10-3 to TRBJ2-1; TRBD1 matches 9 bases. The CDR3 contains 15 residues. Germline V gene sequence: CDR1 ENHRY, CDR2 SYGVKD. With 6 bases clipped from V and 7 bases from J, the junction kept 10 bases outside the gene matches. The CDR3: CAIRQGAEKGNEQFF. The CDR3 bases are TGTGCCATCAGACAGGGGGCGGAAAAAGGGAATGAGCAGTTCTTC.

This chain joins TRBV5-6 and TRBJ1-1; maybe TRBD1 (6 bases). V gave up 4 bases and J gave up 5 bases, with 15 bases separating them. This CDR3 is 14 amino acids long. CDR1 SGHDT and CDR2 YYEEEE come from the germline V gene. The CDR3 sequence is CASSLSGAWTEAFF. The CDR3 DNA is TGTGCCAGCAGCCTCTCAGGGGCGTGGACTGAAGCTTTCTTT.

This clonotype was seen at least ten times. The V gene is TRBV28, the J gene TRBJ1-1; D gene unclear. Germline V lookup: CDR1 MDHEN, CDR2 SYDVKM. V was clipped by 11 bases and J by 5 bases, with 9 bases between them. The CDR3 loop spans 10 amino acids. The CDR3 nucleotides are TGTGCCGGAGGAGGGACTGAAGCTTTCTTT. Amino acid sequence: CAGGGTEAFF.

This clonotype occurred a few times. The rearrangement uses TRBV13 and TRBJ2-7; D gene unclear. The CDR3 covers 14 residues. V was trimmed by 0 bases and J by 5 bases, leaving 11 bases between them. CDR1 is PRHDT, CDR2 FYEKMQ, per germline (reference sequence). The CDR3 region is CASSLGGSFHEQYF. The CDR3 nucleotides read TGTGCCAGCAGCTTAGGCGGCAGTTTCCACGAGCAGTACTTC.

This clonotype was counted many times. The V gene is TRBV24-1, the J gene TRBJ2-5; the D gene is possibly TRBD2 (5 bases). Trimming left V 5 bases short and J 2 bases short, with 17 bases between. This CDR3 has 16 residues. Germline V gene sequence: CDR1 KGHDR, CDR2 SFDVKD. The CDR3 reads CATSAPRSSGQETQYF. CDR3 nucleotides: TGTGCCACCAGTGCCCCCCGGTCCAGCGGTCAAGAGACCCAGTACTTC.

This chain joins TRBV5-1 and TRBJ2-3; D call uncertain. The V gene's germline CDR1 is SGHRS and CDR2 YFSETQ. The CDR3 consists of 11 residues. V was shortened by 5 bases and J by 2 bases, with 3 bases between the two germline ends. CDR3 sequence reads: CASRTTDTQYF. In DNA form, the CDR3 reads TGCGCCAGCAGGACCACAGATACGCAGTATTTT.